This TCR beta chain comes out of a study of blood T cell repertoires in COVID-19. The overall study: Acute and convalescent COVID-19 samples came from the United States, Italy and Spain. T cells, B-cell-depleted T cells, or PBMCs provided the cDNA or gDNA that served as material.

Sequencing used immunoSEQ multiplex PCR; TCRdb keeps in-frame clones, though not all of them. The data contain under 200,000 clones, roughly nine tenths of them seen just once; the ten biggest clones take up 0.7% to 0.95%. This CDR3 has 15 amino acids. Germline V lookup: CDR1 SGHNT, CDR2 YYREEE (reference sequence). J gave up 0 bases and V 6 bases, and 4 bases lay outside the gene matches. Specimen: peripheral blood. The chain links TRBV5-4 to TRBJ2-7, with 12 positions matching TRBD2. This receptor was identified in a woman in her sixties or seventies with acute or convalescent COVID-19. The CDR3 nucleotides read TGTGCCAGCACCACTAGCGGGGGGAGCTCCTACGAGCAGTACTTC. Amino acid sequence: CASTTSGGSSYEQYF.